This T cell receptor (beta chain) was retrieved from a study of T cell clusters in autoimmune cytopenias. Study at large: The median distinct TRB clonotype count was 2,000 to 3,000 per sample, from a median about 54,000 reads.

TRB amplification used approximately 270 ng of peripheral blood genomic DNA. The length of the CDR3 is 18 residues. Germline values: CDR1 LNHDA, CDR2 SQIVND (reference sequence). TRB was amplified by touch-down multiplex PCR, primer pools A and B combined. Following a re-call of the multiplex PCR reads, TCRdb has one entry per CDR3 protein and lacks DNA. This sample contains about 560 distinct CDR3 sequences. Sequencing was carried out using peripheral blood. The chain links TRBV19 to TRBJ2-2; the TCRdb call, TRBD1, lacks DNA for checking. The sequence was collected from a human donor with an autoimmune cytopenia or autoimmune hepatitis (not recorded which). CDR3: CASSIVTGGRRNTGELFF.